This T cell receptor beta chain is from a study of early T cells in non-severe SARS-CoV-2 infection. Turning to the study itself: With bulk RNA from unsorted whole blood as input, sequencing yielded unpaired chains.

TCRdb re-called the 5' RACE reads through MiXCR, storing one row per CDR3 protein. The table records 84,000 or so distinct CDR3 sequences, 9.5% to 13% of them present only once. Trimming removed 2 bases from V and 2 bases from J; junction bases left unmatched: 12. This CDR3 contains 18 residues. This chain joins TRBV12-3 or TRBV12-4 and TRBJ2-3; 8 bases align to TRBD1. Sequencing was performed on whole blood. The TCR was taken from an adult who was a healthcare worker with PCR-confirmed SARS-CoV-2 infection or an uninfected control (not recorded which). This chain's CDR3 is CASSLNRGSIRHTDTQYF. CDR3 nucleotide sequence: TGTGCCAGCAGTTTAAACAGGGGGTCGATTCGCCACACAGATACGCAGTATTTT.